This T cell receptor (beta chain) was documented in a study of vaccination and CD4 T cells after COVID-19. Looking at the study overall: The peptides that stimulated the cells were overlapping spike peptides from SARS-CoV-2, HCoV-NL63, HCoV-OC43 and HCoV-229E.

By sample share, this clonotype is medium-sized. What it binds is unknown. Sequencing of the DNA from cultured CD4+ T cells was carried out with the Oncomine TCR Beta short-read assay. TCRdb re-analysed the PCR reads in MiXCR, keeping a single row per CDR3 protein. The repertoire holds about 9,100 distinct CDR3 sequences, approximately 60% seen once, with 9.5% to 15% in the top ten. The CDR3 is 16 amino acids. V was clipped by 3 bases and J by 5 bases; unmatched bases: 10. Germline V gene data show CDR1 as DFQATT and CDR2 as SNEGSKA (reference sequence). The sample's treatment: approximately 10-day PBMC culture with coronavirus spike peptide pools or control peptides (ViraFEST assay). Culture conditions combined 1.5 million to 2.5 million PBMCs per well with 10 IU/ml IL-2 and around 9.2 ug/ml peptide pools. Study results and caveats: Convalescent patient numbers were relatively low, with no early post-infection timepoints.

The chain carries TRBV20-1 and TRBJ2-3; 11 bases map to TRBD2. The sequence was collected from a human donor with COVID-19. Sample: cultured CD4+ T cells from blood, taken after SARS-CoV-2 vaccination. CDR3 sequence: CSASNPLAGGRDTQYF. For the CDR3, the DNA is TGCAGTGCTAGTAACCCGCTAGCGGGGGGTCGAGATACGCAGTATTTT.